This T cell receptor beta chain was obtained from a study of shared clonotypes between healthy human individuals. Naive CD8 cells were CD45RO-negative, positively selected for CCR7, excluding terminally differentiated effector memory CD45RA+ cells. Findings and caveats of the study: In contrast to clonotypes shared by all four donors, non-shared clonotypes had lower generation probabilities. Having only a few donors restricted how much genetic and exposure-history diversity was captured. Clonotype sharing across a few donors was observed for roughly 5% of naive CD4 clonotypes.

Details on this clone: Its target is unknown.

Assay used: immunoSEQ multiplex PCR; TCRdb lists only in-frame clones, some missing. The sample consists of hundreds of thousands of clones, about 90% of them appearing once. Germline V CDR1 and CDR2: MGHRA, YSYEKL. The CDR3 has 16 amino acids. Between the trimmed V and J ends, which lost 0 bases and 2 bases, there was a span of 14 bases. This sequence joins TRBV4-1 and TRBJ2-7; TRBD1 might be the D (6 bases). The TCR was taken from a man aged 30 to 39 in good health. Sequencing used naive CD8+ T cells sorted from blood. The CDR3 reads CASSQDPWPGAYEQYF. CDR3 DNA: TGCGCCAGCAGCCAAGATCCCTGGCCAGGGGCCTACGAGCAGTACTTC.